This TCR beta chain was recorded in a study of cytomegalovirus exposure and HLA in healthy donors. The PCR used 60 Vbeta and 13 Jbeta primers. As originally analysed: Unique TCR beta chains totaled some 80 million in a later count, with around 11 million of them shared. Sequenced by immunoSEQ multiplex PCR; TCRdb stores in-frame clones only, minus some. The V and J calls and the clone size are those of that table, but D and trimming were determined from the DNA. The sample has more than 95,000 clones; around 77% are singletons. Sequences were obtained from PBMCs. The TCR comes from a man aged 45 to 65 in good health and CMV-seropositive.

The CDR3 here is CASSPGRGIATEAFF. DNA for the CDR3: TGTGCCAGCAGCCCTGGGCGGGGGATAGCCACTGAAGCTTTCTTT. V usage is TRBV7-3 and J usage is TRBJ1-1; D is possibly TRBD1 (5 bases). The V end lost 5 bases, the J end lost 4 bases, and 17 bases lay between the germline ends. This CDR3 is built from 15 residues. Germline lookup yields CDR1 SGHTA and CDR2 FQGTGA.